Each of the 25 T cell receptor beta chains below was sequenced from the same sample in a study of CD8 T cells in Susac syndrome. It was with random hexamers that 0.5 to 1 ug RNA was reverse transcribed. From the immunoSEQ multiplex PCR reads, TCRdb called clonotypes with MiXCR, one entry per CDR3 protein. The profile shows about 240,000 distinct CDR3 sequences, less than 96% of them singletons. Sequencing was performed on CD4+ T cells from PBMCs. These receptors came from a human donor with Susac syndrome.

The table lists this clonotype with a count of one. The chain's CDR3 is CSVSIPADQPNTEAFF. The CDR3 bases are TGCAGCGTTTCTATACCAGCCGATCAGCCGAACACTGAAGCTTTCTTT. The rearrangement links TRBV29-1 to TRBJ1-1; D not resolved. The germline gives CDR1 SQVTM, CDR2 ANQGSEA. This CDR3 region has 16 residues. V was shortened by 5 bases and J by 1 base, with 20 bases between the two germline ends. The whole variable domain, remainder taken from reference TRBV29-1 and TRBJ1-1, is SAVISQKPSRDICQRGTSLTIQCQVDSQVTMMFWYRQQPGQSLTLIATANQGSEATYESGFVIDKFPISRPNLTFSTLTVSNMSPEDSSIYLCSVSIPADQPNTEAFFGQGTRLTVV.

The chain links TRBV23-1 to TRBJ2-5, with 7 bases that match TRBD2. TRBV23-1 is an ORF; its function is uncertain. This CDR3 has 17 amino acids. J lost 1 base, V lost 2 bases, and 10 bases had no gene match. The CDR3 DNA sequence: TGCGCCAGCAGTCAAGGGCTCCAGCGGGACTCCCAAGAGACCCAGTACTTC. Amino acid sequence: CASSQGLQRDSQETQYF.

V is TRBV7-9 and J is TRBJ2-7; TRBD2 matches at 8 bases. After removal of 5 bases from V and 1 base from J, the junction contained 7 bases not matched to a gene. The CDR3 runs to 15 residues. Per the germline V gene, CDR1 is SEHNR and CDR2 is FQNEAQ (reference sequence). The CDR3 DNA follows: TGTGCCAGCAGCAATCGGACTAGCCCGTCCTACGAGCAGTACTTC. Its translation is CASSNRTSPSYEQYF. The variable domain in full, with the rest retrieved from reference TRBV7-9 and TRBJ2-7, is DTGVSQNPRHKITKRGQNVTFRCDPISEHNRLYWYRQTLGQGPEFLTYFQNEAQLEKSRLLSDRFSAERPKGSFSTLEIQRTEQGDSAMYLCASSNRTSPSYEQYFGPGTRLTVT.

V usage is TRBV18 and J usage is TRBJ2-7; TRBD1 matches 7 bases. This CDR3 spans 15 amino acids. Trimming took 3 bases from V and 4 from J; bases not matched to a gene: 9. Germline V gives CDR1 KGHSH, CDR2 LQKENI. This CDR3 reads CASSPDGTALYEQYF. The DNA of the CDR3 is TGTGCCAGCTCACCGGACGGGACAGCCCTTTACGAGCAGTACTTC.

V and J are TRBV30 and TRBJ1-5; TRBD1 aligns across 8 bases. The V gene's germline CDR1 is GTSNPN and CDR2 SVGIG (reference sequence). The CDR3 contains 12 residues. V trimming: 2 bases; J trimming: 7 bases; junction bases outside the gene matches: 1. The CDR3 is CAWSPGGQPQHF. CDR3 sequence (DNA): TGTGCCTGGAGTCCAGGGGGCCAGCCCCAGCATTTT.

The chain has TRBV7-2 and TRBJ2-5; 8 nucleotides agree with TRBD1. CDR3 length: 16 amino acids. The V and J ends lost 5 bases and 3 bases, in that order; junction bases with no gene match: 11. CDR1 SGHTA and CDR2 FQGNSA come from the germline V gene. The CDR3 sequence is CASSLAYGQGKETQYF. In DNA, the CDR3 is TGTGCCAGCAGCCTCGCTTACGGACAGGGAAAAGAGACCCAGTACTTC.

This clonotype showed up just a few times. The J gene is TRBJ1-1, the V gene TRBV12-3 or TRBV12-4; 7 nucleotides agree with TRBD1. The length of the CDR3 is 12 residues. V dropped 5 bases and J dropped 7; count of bases not matched to a gene: 4. The CDR3 loop reads CASSRTGSEAFF. The CDR3 region has the DNA TGTGCCAGCAGTCGGACAGGCAGTGAAGCTTTCTTT.

The V gene is TRBV19, the J gene TRBJ1-4, with TRBD1 identical over 7 bases. J was trimmed by 7 bases and V by 2 bases; bases with no gene match: 10. The CDR3 has 16 amino acids. The germline CDR1 and CDR2 sequences are LNHDA and SQIVND (reference sequence). The CDR3 DNA reads as TGTGCCAGTAGTATAACCTACAGGGGTAGTGGTGAAAAACTGTTTTTT. It yields the protein CASSITYRGSGEKLFF.

The V call is TRBV5-4, the J call TRBJ2-1; D gene ambiguous. Trimming stripped 8 bases from V and 6 bases from J, with 15 bases between. The V gene's germline CDR1 is SGHNT and CDR2 YYREEE (reference sequence). The CDR3 extends over 13 amino acids. CDR3 protein: CASESIWGNEQFF. As DNA, the CDR3 is TGTGCCAGTGAGTCGATTTGGGGCAATGAGCAGTTCTTC.

The chain links TRBV24-1 to TRBJ1-5; no firm D call. Trimming cost V 6 bases and J 2 bases, with 7 bases left between them. This CDR3 contains 13 residues. CDR1 KGHDR and CDR2 SFDVKD come from the germline V gene. The CDR3 DNA reads TGTGCCACCAGTTCGACGGGCAATCAGCCCCAGCATTTT. Its translation: CATSSTGNQPQHF.

The rearrangement joins TRBV10-3 to TRBJ1-1, with D hard to call. This CDR3 region has 13 residues. Per the germline V gene, CDR1 is ENHRY and CDR2 is SYGVKD. Trimming cost V 2 bases and J 4 bases, with 8 bases left between them. The CDR3 nucleotides read TGTGCCATCAGTGAGGGTCTCTCCACTGAAGCTTTCTTT. Residues: CAISEGLSTEAFF.

The J gene is TRBJ2-1, the V gene TRBV12-3 or TRBV12-4; D remains unclear. The CDR3 totals 13 residues. V was cut by 6 bases and J by 7 bases, with 13 bases left in between. The CDR3 DNA reads as TGTGCCAGCAGGCCCTCCGCCATAAATGAGCAGTTCTTC. Encoded protein: CASRPSAINEQFF.

The chain joins TRBV30 to TRBJ1-2, with TRBD1 identical over 8 bases. After removal of 0 bases from V and 6 bases from J, the junction contained 9 bases not matched to a gene. Germline CDR1 reads GTSNPN; CDR2 reads SVGIG (reference sequence). The CDR3 contains 15 residues. The CDR3 sequence: CAWSVRQGMTNGYTF. CDR3 nucleotide sequence: TGTGCCTGGAGTGTCCGACAGGGGATGACTAATGGCTACACCTTC.

The gene calls are TRBV7-9 and TRBJ2-5; no reliable D call. The length of the CDR3 is 12 residues. From germline, CDR1 is SEHNR and CDR2 FQNEAQ (reference sequence). The germline V and J ends were trimmed by 5 bases and 5 bases, with 9 bases remaining between them. CDR3 residues: CASSDPAETQYF. CDR3 coding DNA: TGTGCCAGCAGCGACCCGGCGGAGACCCAGTACTTC.

V usage is TRBV18 and J usage is TRBJ2-1; D is possibly TRBD1 or TRBD2 (5 bases each). V was clipped by 1 base and J by 0 bases, with 10 bases between them. Germline V gene lookup returns CDR1 KGHSH and CDR2 LQKENI. This CDR3 has 16 amino acids. The CDR3 sequence is CASSPRWDRSYNEQFF. The CDR3 bases are TGTGCCAGCTCACCACGCTGGGACCGCTCCTACAATGAGCAGTTCTTC.

This chain connects TRBV20-1 to TRBJ2-1; D unresolved. The CDR3 sequence is 13 residues long. V was shortened by 0 bases and J by 10 bases, with 13 bases between the two germline ends. Germline CDR1 is DFQATT and CDR2 is SNEGSKA (reference sequence). The CDR3 coding sequence is TGCAGTGCTAGAGATGCCCAAACAAGAGAGCAGTTCTTC. It specifies CSARDAQTREQFF.

The chain has TRBV11-1 and TRBJ1-1; no definite D call. Deletions cut 3 bases from V and 1 base from J, with 15 bases between. The CDR3 has 16 amino acids. Germline V CDR1 and CDR2: SGHAT, FQDESV (reference sequence). In nucleotides, the CDR3 is TGTGCCAGCAGCTTCGGACGGAACAGCCAGAACACTGAAGCTTTCTTT. Protein: CASSFGRNSQNTEAFF.

Here the CDR3 DNA reads TGTGCCAGCAGCGCCATGACTGAGCTGTTTTTT. Protein product: CASSAMTELFF. This chain uses TRBV9 with TRBJ2-2; no clear D gene. The germline V gene encodes CDR1 SGDLS and CDR2 YYNGEE. The V end lost 3 bases, the J end lost 11 bases, and 8 bases lay between the germline ends. The CDR3 length is 11 residues.

The chain couples TRBV20-1 to TRBJ1-2, with 9 bases lining up with TRBD1. The CDR3 spans 14 residues. The germline V gene has CDR1 DFQATT and CDR2 SNEGSKA (reference sequence). V shed 7 bases and J 7 bases; nucleotides not matched to a gene: 13. The DNA for the CDR3 is TGCAGTGTCGCCAGGACAGGGGATTTCTCTGGCTACACCTTC. Translated: CSVARTGDFSGYTF.

The chain is built from TRBV24-1 and TRBJ2-3; D is possibly TRBD1 (5 bases). Trimming pared 3 bases from V and 6 bases from J, leaving 12 bases between. The CDR3 has 14 amino acids. CDR1 KGHDR and CDR2 SFDVKD come from the germline V gene. The CDR3 bases are TGTGCCACCAGTGATCTGAGCAAGGGGGATACGCAGTATTTT. It encodes CATSDLSKGDTQYF.

V gene TRBV6-2 or TRBV6-3 combines with J gene TRBJ2-2; 8 bases are shared with TRBD1. From germline, CDR1 is MNHEY and CDR2 SVGEGT. The CDR3 is made up of 16 amino acids. V trimming: 6 bases; J trimming: 6 bases; junction bases outside the gene matches: 12. The CDR3 loop is CASSPLQTGVAGELFF. The CDR3, as DNA: TGTGCCAGCAGCCCCTTGCAGACAGGGGTCGCCGGGGAGCTGTTTTTT.

The V and J genes are TRBV2 and TRBJ2-6, with 9 bases aligning to TRBD1. CDR1 is SNHLY, CDR2 FYNNEI, per germline. V shed 5 bases and J 7 bases; nucleotides not matched to a gene: 12. This CDR3 has 17 amino acids. Written as DNA, the CDR3 is TGTGCCAGCAGTCCGGGACAGGGACGCCTCTTAGCCAACGTCCTGACTTTC. Translated: CASSPGQGRLLANVLTF.

On this clonotype: An end of the junction does not agree with germline; a read error may underlie this. The rearrangement uses TRBV7-2 and TRBJ2-7; 9 bases match TRBD2. The CDR3 runs 15 residues. Germline V gene data show CDR1 as SGHTA and CDR2 as FQGNSA. The CDR3 protein is CASSLAGLGVYEQYF. The CDR3, as DNA: TGTGCCAGCAGCCTAGCGGGACTAGGGGTCTACGAGCAGTACTTC. Looking up the rest from reference TRBV7-2 and TRBJ2-7 gives the full variable domain: GAGVSQSPSNKVTEKGKDVELRCDPISGHTALYWYRQSLGQGLEFLIYFQGNSAPDKSGLPSDRFSAERTGGSVSTLTIQRTQQEDSAVYLCASSLAGLGVYEQYFGPGTRLTVT.

This sequence joins TRBV20-1 and TRBJ1-5, with D hard to call. The germline gives CDR1 DFQATT, CDR2 SNEGSKA (reference sequence). V lost 6 bases and J 0 bases, leaving 21 bases between the germline ends. This CDR3 contains 17 residues. CDR3 loop: CSAKAGQASHSNQPQHF. The CDR3, as DNA: TGCAGTGCCAAAGCCGGGCAGGCGAGCCATAGCAATCAGCCCCAGCATTTT.

This chain links TRBV30 with TRBJ1-5; D is uncertain. Germline CDR1 is GTSNPN and CDR2 is SVGIG (reference sequence). The CDR3 has 13 amino acids. Trimming cost V 5 bases and J 2 bases, with 10 bases left between them. In DNA, the CDR3 is TGTGCCTGGGCTAGGGCCGGCAATCAGCCCCAGCATTTT. Its translation: CAWARAGNQPQHF. Full variable domain (missing parts from reference TRBV30 and TRBJ1-5): SQTIHQWPATLVQPVGSPLSLECTVEGTSNPNLYWYRQAAGRGLQLLFYSVGIGQISSEVPQNLSASRPQDRQFILSSKKLLLSDSGFYLCAWARAGNQPQHFGDGTRLSIL.